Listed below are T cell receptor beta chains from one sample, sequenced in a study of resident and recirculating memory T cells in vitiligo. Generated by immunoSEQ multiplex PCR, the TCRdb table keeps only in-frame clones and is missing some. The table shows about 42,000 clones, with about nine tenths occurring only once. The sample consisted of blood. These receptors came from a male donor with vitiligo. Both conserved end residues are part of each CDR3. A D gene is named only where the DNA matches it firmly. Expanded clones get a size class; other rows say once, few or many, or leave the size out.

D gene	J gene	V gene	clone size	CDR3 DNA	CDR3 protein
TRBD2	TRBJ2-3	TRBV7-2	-	TGTGCCAGCAGCTTTCTAGCGGGGGGTAGCACAGATACGCAGTATTTT	CASSFLAGGSTDTQYF
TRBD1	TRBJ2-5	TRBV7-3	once	TGTGCCAGCAGCTTCGGGACAGGGCAAGAGACCCAGTACTTC	CASSFGTGQETQYF
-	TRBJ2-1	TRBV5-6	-	TGTGCCAGCAGCACCCTCCCCCTAAGCTCTCGGGAGCAGTTCTTC	CASSTLPLSSREQFF
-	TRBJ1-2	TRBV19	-	TGTGCCAGTGGGAGAGTTGGAGGCTATGGCTACACCTTC	CASGRVGGYGYTF
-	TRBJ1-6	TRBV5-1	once	TGCGCCAGCAGCTTGTTGTCGGGGAGGACTTTTTCACCCCTCCACTTT	CASSLLSGRTFSPLHF
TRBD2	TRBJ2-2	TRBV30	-	TGTGCCTGGAGTGGAATAGCGGGGGGCCGAACCGGGGAGCTGTTTTTT	CAWSGIAGGRTGELFF
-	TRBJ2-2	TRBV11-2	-	TGTGCCAGCAGCTTAGGGGCGGGTCCCGGGGAGCTGTTTTTT	CASSLGAGPGELFF
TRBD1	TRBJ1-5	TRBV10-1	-	TGCGCCAGCAGTGGGCCGGGACAGGAGTTTCCTCGTAGGTCGCCAAATCAGCCCCAGCATTTT	CASSGPGQEFPRRSPNQPQHF
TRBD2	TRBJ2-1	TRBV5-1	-	TGCGCCAGCAGCGGTGGGACTAGCGGGGACAGTGAGCAGTTCTTC	CASSGGTSGDSEQFF
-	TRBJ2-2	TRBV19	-	TGTGCCAGTAGTATAGCAGGGGCCGGGGAGCTGTTTTTT	CASSIAGAGELFF
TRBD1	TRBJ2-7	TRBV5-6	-	TGTGCCAGCAGCTGGGACAGGTCTCCCTACGAGCAGTACTTC	CASSWDRSPYEQYF
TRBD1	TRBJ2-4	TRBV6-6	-	TGTGCCAGCAGTTACTCACGACAGGGGAACATTCAGTACTTC	CASSYSRQGNIQYF
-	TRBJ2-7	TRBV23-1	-	TGCGCCAGCACACAGGCCCTCGCCCCCCCCCTCTACGAGCAGTACTTC	CASTQALAPPLYEQYF
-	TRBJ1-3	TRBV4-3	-	TGCGCCAGCAGCCAAGATTGGGGGCACTCTGGAAACACCATATATTTT	CASSQDWGHSGNTIYF
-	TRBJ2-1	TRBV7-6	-	TGTGCCAGCAGCTTACGGGTGAGCGGTAGCTCCTACAATGAGCAGTTCTTC	CASSLRVSGSSYNEQFF
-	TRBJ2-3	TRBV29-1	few	TGCAGCGTCCCGGGACTGCTTCACACAGATACGCAGTATTTT	CSVPGLLHTDTQYF
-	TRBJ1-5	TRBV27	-	TGTGCCAGCAGTTTCCGAGATGGGCCCCAGCATTTT	CASSFRDGPQHF
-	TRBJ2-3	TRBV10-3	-	TGTGCCATCAGCTACTCATCCTCTAGCACAGATACGCAGTATTTT	CAISYSSSSTDTQYF
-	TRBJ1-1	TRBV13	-	TGTGCCAGCAGCTTACCGAGGGAAGAAGCTGAAGCTTTCTTT	CASSLPREEAEAFF
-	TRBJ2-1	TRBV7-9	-	TGTGCCAGCAGCTCCCGGGACATCTACAATGAGCAGTTCTTC	CASSSRDIYNEQFF
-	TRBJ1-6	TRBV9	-	TGTGCCAGCAGCCTACTGCCGAGCTCCTATAATTCACCCCTCCACTTT	CASSLLPSSYNSPLHF
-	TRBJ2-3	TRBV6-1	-	TGTGCCAGCCCCAGGGGCTATTCATTGGATACGCAGTATTTT	CASPRGYSLDTQYF
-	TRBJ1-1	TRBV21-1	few	TGTGCCAGCAGCAAAGTCCGGGGGGCTGAAGCTTTCTTT	CASSKVRGAEAFF
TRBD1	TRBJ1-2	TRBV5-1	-	TGCGCCAGCAGCCCGGGGACAGGGGGTCCCTCCTATGGCTACACCTTC	CASSPGTGGPSYGYTF
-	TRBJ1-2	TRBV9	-	TGTGCCAGCAGCGGCGGGGGGCACTACACCTTC	CASSGGGHYTF
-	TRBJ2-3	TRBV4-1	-	TGCGCCAGCAGCCCGGCGGTTACAGATACGCAGTATTTT	CASSPAVTDTQYF
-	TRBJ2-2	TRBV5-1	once	TGCGCCAGCAGCGGGGCCGGACATTTGTCGTCCGGGGAGCTGTTTTTT	CASSGAGHLSSGELFF
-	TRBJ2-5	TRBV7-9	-	TGTGCCAGCAGCTTAGGCGGTAGCAGATGGCCGGAGACCCAGTACTTC	CASSLGGSRWPETQYF
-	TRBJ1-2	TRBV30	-	TGTGCCTGGAGTGTACTAGGGTTGGATGGCTACACCTTC	CAWSVLGLDGYTF
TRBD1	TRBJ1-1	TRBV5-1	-	TGCGCCAGCAGCTTGGCCCAGGGGGCTAGGAACACTGAAGCTTTCTTT	CASSLAQGARNTEAFF
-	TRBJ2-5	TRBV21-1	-	TGTGCCAGCAGCAATTGGGGCGGGGGGGACGTTGAGACCCAGTACTTC	CASSNWGGGDVETQYF
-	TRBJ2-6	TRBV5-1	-	TGCGCCAGCAGCTTGGGCCCGGCTGGGGCCAACGTCCTGACTTTC	CASSLGPAGANVLTF
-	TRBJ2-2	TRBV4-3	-	TGCGCCAGCAGCCAACAGGACAGAATAAGAGTGGGGGAGCTGTTTTTT	CASSQQDRIRVGELFF
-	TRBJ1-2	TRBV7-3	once	TGTGCCAGCAGCTTAGTGGGGGGGCCCGGAAATAACTATGGCTACACCTTC	CASSLVGGPGNNYGYTF
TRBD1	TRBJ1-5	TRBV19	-	TGTGCCAGTAGTGACGGGCCGGGACAGGGGGCCGGACAGCCCCAGCATTTT	CASSDGPGQGAGQPQHF
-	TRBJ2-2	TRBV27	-	TGTGCCAGCAGGCAGGGACTGATGAACACCGGGGAGCTGTTTTTT	CASRQGLMNTGELFF
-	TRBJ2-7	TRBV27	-	TGTGCCAGCAGTATAGGACAGGCTAGCGCCTACGAGCAGTACTTC	CASSIGQASAYEQYF
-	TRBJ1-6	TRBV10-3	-	TGTGCCGCCGCGGGTCGAACAAATTCACCCCTCCACTTT	CAAAGRTNSPLHF
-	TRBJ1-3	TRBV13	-	TGTGCCAGCAGCTTTAGAGCCAACACCATATATTTT	CASSFRANTIYF
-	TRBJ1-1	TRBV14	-	TGTGCCAGCAGCCACAGGGGCACCAACACTGAAGCTTTCTTT	CASSHRGTNTEAFF
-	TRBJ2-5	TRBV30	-	TGTGCCTGGACGCTCTCGTCCGGCTGGACTTCACCGCAAGAGACCCAGTACTTC	CAWTLSSGWTSPQETQYF
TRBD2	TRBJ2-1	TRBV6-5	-	TGTGCCAGCAGTTATAATTTGGCGGGGGGAAACAATGAGCAGTTCTTC	CASSYNLAGGNNEQFF
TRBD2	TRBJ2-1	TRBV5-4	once	TGTGCCAGCAGGCCCGGGACTAGAGGTTCCTACAATGAGCAGTTCTTC	CASRPGTRGSYNEQFF
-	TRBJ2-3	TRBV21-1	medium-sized	TGTGCCAGCAGCAGTCGGGGGGTTGCAGATACGCAGTATTTT	CASSSRGVADTQYF
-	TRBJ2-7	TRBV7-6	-	TGTGCCAGCAGCCACAATACCGGGATCTACGAGCAGTACTTC	CASSHNTGIYEQYF
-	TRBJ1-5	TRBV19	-	TGTGCCAGTCGACAGGGCAATCAGCCCCAGCATTTT	CASRQGNQPQHF
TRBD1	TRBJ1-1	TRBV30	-	TGTGCCTGGACCGGGACAGGGAACACTGAAGCTTTCTTT	CAWTGTGNTEAFF
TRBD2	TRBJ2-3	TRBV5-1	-	TGCGCCAGCAGCCGTCTCGGGGGGGGCCCTAGCACAGATACGCAGTATTTT	CASSRLGGGPSTDTQYF
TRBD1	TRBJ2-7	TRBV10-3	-	TGTGCCATCAGTGTTGTACAGGGGATGCACGAGCAGTACTTC	CAISVVQGMHEQYF
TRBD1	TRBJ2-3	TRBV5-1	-	TGCGCCAGCAGCTTCGGGACAGGGGATACGCAGTATTTT	CASSFGTGDTQYF
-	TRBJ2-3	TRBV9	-	TGTGCCAGCAGCGTAGGTGTCAGAGGGACAGATACGCAGTATTTT	CASSVGVRGTDTQYF
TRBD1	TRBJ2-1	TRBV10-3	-	TGTGCCATCAGTGACCCGAAGGGGGCGGCCAATGAGCAGTTCTTC	CAISDPKGAANEQFF
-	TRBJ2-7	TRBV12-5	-	TGTGCTAGTGGTTTGGTACAGAGCCCCTCCTACGAGCAGTACTTC	CASGLVQSPSYEQYF
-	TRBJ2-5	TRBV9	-	TGTGCCAGCAGCGTAGTAGGAGCAGCCCAAGAGACCCAGTACTTC	CASSVVGAAQETQYF
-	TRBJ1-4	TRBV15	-	TGTGCCACCAGCAGAGATCCTATTAATGAAAAACTGTTTTTT	CATSRDPINEKLFF
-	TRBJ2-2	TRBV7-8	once	TGTGCCAGCAGCTTTAGGACACCGAACACCGGGGAGCTGTTTTTT	CASSFRTPNTGELFF
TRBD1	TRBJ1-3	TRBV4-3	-	TGCGCCAGCAGCCAAGGAACAGGGGTTGGAAACACCATATATTTT	CASSQGTGVGNTIYF
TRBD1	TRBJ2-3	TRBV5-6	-	TGTGCCAGCAGCTCATGGACAGGGGGTAACCCCACAGATACGCAGTATTTT	CASSSWTGGNPTDTQYF
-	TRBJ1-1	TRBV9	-	TGTGCCAGCAGCCATCCAGGGGTGTCTCCTGAAGCTTTCTTT	CASSHPGVSPEAFF